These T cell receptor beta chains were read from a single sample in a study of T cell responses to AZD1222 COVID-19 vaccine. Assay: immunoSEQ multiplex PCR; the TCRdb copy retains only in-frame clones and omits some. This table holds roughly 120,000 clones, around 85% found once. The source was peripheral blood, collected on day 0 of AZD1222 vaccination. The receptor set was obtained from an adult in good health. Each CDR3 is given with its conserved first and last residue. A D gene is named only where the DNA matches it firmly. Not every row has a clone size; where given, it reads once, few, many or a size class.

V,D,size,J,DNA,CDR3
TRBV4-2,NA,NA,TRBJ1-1,TGTGCCAGCGAAAGGGACCCCAAGGGGACTGAAGCTTTCTTT,CASERDPKGTEAFF
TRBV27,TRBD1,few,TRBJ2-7,TGTGCCAGCCTTCCCACCTACCTTACCCGGGACAGGAACTACGAGCAGTACTTC,CASLPTYLTRDRNYEQYF
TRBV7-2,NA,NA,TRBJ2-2,TGTGCCAGCAGCATCACACCAGGCCCGAACACCGGGGAGCTGTTTTTT,CASSITPGPNTGELFF
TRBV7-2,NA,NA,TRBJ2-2,TGTGCCAGCAGCTTAGGGGTTGTTGCCGGGGAGCTGTTTTTT,CASSLGVVAGELFF
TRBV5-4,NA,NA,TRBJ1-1,TGTGCCAGCAGCTTGAAGGCGACTGAAGCTTTCTTT,CASSLKATEAFF
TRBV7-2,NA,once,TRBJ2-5,TGTGCCAGCAGCTTCGCCAGAGAGACCCAGTACTTC,CASSFARETQYF
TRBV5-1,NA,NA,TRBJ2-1,TGCGCCAGCAGCTGGGGGTCCGTGGGTGCAGGTTACAATGAGCAGTTCTTC,CASSWGSVGAGYNEQFF
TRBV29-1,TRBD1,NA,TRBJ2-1,TGCAGCGTTGAAGGCCTTGACAGGGCTGATGAGCAGTTCTTC,CSVEGLDRADEQFF
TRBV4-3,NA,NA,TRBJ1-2,TGCGCCAGCAGCCAAGATGGTACAGGGTTCAATGGCTACACCTTC,CASSQDGTGFNGYTF
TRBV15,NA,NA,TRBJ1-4,TGTGCCACCAGCAGCCCAGGGTCCCTTAATGAAAAACTGTTTTTT,CATSSPGSLNEKLFF
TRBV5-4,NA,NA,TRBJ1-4,TGTGCCAGCAGCTTGCAAGCAACTAATGAAAAACTGTTTTTT,CASSLQATNEKLFF
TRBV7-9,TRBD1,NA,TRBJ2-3,TGTGCCAGCAGCTCAAACCGGGACAGGGAGTCAGATACGCAGTATTTT,CASSSNRDRESDTQYF
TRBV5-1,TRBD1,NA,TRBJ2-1,TGCGCCAGCAGCCCCGCCGGGACAGGGCACAATGAGCAGTTCTTC,CASSPAGTGHNEQFF
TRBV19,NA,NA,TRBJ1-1,TGTGCCAGTAGTGGGACATGGTCGGGCACTGAAGCTTTCTTT,CASSGTWSGTEAFF
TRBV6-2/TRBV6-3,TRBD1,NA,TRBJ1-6,TGTGCCAGCAGTCGCAGACAGGGGTATTCACCCCTCCACTTT,CASSRRQGYSPLHF
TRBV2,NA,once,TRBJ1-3,TGTGCCAGCAGTAGACAGACAGGTGCCACGCGAGGATCTGGAAACACCATATATTTT,CASSRQTGATRGSGNTIYF
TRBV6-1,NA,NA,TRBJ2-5,TGTGCCAGCAGTGAAGTCCAACAAGGGACCCAGTACTTC,CASSEVQQGTQYF
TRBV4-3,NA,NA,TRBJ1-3,TGCGCCAGCAGCCAAGATTCCCCCACCCGCGGCCTTCGCTCTGGAAACACCATATATTTT,CASSQDSPTRGLRSGNTIYF
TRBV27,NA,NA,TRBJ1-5,TGTGCCAGCAGTTTCACCGGGACGGAGGTACGGCCCCAGCATTTT,CASSFTGTEVRPQHF
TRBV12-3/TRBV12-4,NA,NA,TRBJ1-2,TGTGCCAGCAGTCGGGGAACCTATGGCTACACCTTC,CASSRGTYGYTF
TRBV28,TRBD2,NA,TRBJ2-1,TGTGCCAGCATTACTAGCGGGGGGGCCTTCAATGAGCAGTTCTTC,CASITSGGAFNEQFF
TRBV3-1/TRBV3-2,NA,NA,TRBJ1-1,TGTGCCAGCAGCCAAGATCGATCTTCAGGGAAAGCTTTCTTT,CASSQDRSSGKAFF
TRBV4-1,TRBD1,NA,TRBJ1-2,TGCGCCAGCAGCCGGGCCCCAGGGGGCGACGATGGCTACACCTTC,CASSRAPGGDDGYTF
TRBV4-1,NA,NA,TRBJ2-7,TGCGCCAGCAGCCCGACAGATACGGTCGTTTACGAGCAGTACTTC,CASSPTDTVVYEQYF
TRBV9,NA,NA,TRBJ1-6,TGTGCCAGCAGCGTAGAGGGATTGGGCTCACCCCTCCACTTT,CASSVEGLGSPLHF
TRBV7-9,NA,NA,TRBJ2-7,TGTGCCAGCAGCTTACTGGACGGTTTTCCCGAGCAGTACTTC,CASSLLDGFPEQYF
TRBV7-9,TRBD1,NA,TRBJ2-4,TGTGCCAGCAGCTTAGGGGACAGCCAGGGCATTCAGTACTTC,CASSLGDSQGIQYF
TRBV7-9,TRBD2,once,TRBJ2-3,TGTGCCAGCAGCTTAGTTCGCGGGGGGTTCTTGTCCTCCACAGATACGCAGTATTTT,CASSLVRGGFLSSTDTQYF
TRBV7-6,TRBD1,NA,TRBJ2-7,TGTGCCAGCAGCGACAGGGTCCCCCCTTACGAGCAGTACTTC,CASSDRVPPYEQYF
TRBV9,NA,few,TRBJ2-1,TGTGCCAGCAGCGCTGAATGGGGGGACCCGAACAATGAGCAGTTCTTC,CASSAEWGDPNNEQFF
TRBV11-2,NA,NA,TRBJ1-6,TGTGCCAGCAGCTTAGCCACCGCCGGGGTCGCCACCCTCCACTTT,CASSLATAGVATLHF
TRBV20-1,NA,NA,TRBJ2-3,TGCAGTGCTAGTCCGGCGGGGGCTAGCGGAGATACGCAGTATTTT,CSASPAGASGDTQYF